The 2 T cell receptor beta chains in this list originate from one sample, sequenced in a study of blood T cell repertoires in COVID-19. Some clones are missing from TCRdb's copy, which holds only in-frame ones; the method was immunoSEQ multiplex PCR. The repertoire holds 93,000 or so clones, with about 90% as singletons. Sequencing was done on a sample of peripheral blood. The receptors come from a man aged 45 to 65 in a cohort sampled during active COVID-19.

This sequence joins TRBV10-3 and TRBJ1-2; a possible D gene is TRBD1 (5 bases). Deletions cut 8 bases from V and 1 base from J, with 11 bases between. The CDR3 spans 13 residues. The germline V gene has CDR1 ENHRY and CDR2 SYGVKD. The CDR3 spells CAIGGGFNYGYTF. As DNA, the CDR3 is TGTGCCATCGGCGGGGGATTTAACTATGGCTACACCTTC.

The CDR3 coding sequence is TGTGCCAGCAGCCCGACAGGCTCTGGAAACACCATATATTTT. It encodes CASSPTGSGNTIYF. The chain links TRBV5-8 to TRBJ1-3; D is perhaps TRBD1 (6 bases). The CDR3 is made up of 14 amino acids. CDR1 and CDR2 (germline): SGHTS, YDEGEE. Between the trimmed V and J ends, which lost 4 bases and 0 bases, there was a span of 8 bases. The full variable domain, with the rest looked up from reference TRBV5-8 and TRBJ1-3, is EAGVTQSPTHLIKTRGQQATLRCSPISGHTSVYWYQQALGLGLQFLLWYDEGEERNRGNFPPRFSGRQFPNYSSELNVNALELEDSALYLCASSPTGSGNTIYFGEGSWLTVV.